One sample yielded the 21 T cell receptor beta chains listed below, sequenced in a study of blood T cells in healthy people across ages. A sample-barcoded 5' primer and a J-beta primer mix were used in a second PCR of roughly 7 to 12 cycles. One entry per CDR3 protein, called by TCRdb with MiXCR from the 5' RACE reads. Here the sample spans about 840,000 distinct CDR3 sequences, 25% to 30% being singletons. The data also belong to a second study, concerning T cells of mothers and their children.

The specimen was blood. The origin of the receptors is a woman between 35 and 50 years old in good health.

This clonotype occurred many times. The V call is TRBV14, the J call TRBJ2-5; tentatively, D is TRBD1 (5 bases). V dropped 1 base and J dropped 4 bases, with 13 bases sitting between them. CDR1 and CDR2 (germline): SGHDN, FVKESK. CDR3 size: 15 residues. The chain's CDR3 is CASSQGSREGETQYF. CDR3 in DNA: TGTGCCAGCAGCCAAGGGTCCAGGGAAGGAGAGACCCAGTACTTC.

This clonotype was seen at least ten times. V and J are TRBV4-1 and TRBJ1-2, with 7 bases aligning to TRBD1. J lost 4 bases, V lost 0 bases, and 8 bases had no gene match. Germline CDR1 MGHRA, CDR2 YSYEKL. The CDR3 contains 16 residues. The CDR3 region is CASSQETTGVTYGYTF. As DNA, the CDR3 is TGCGCCAGCAGCCAAGAAACCACAGGGGTTACCTATGGCTACACCTTC.

The chain is built from TRBV3-1 and TRBJ1-2, with D perhaps TRBD1 (6 bases). From germline, CDR1 is LGHDT and CDR2 YNNKEL (reference sequence). The V end lost 4 bases, the J end lost 4 bases, and 16 bases lay between the germline ends. The CDR3 runs 15 residues. Here the CDR3 DNA reads TGTGCCAGCAGCCTCGACGGGGGCCTGGGCTATGGCTACACCTTC. Protein: CASSLDGGLGYGYTF.

On this clonotype itself: At one of its ends the junction is not consistent with the germline gene, which may arise from a read error. The chain couples TRBV7-7 to TRBJ2-1, with 8 bases lining up with TRBD2. This CDR3 spans 15 amino acids. The germline gives CDR1 SSHAT, CDR2 FNYEAQ (reference sequence). The CDR3 sequence is CASSPSWIAGNEQFF. The DNA of the CDR3 is TGTGCTAGCAGCCCATCTTGGATAGCGGGGAATGAGCAGTTCTTC.

For this clonotype: A much larger clone is a single base away; this may be a read error. The chain combines TRBV9 with TRBJ1-4; D not resolved. CDR1 SGDLS and CDR2 YYNGEE come from the germline V gene. The CDR3 runs to 16 residues. In DNA form, the CDR3 reads TGTGCCAGCAGCGTCGGAGCCTACTCAACTAATAAAAAACTGTTTTTT. Its protein product is CASSVGAYSTNKKLFF.

This clonotype appeared many times. V and J are TRBV6-5 and TRBJ2-6; unclear D gene. Germline CDR1 and CDR2: MNHEY and SVGAGI. V shed 4 bases and J shed 0 bases, with 10 bases lying between them. The CDR3 consists of 16 residues. The CDR3 here is CASSWQASSGANVLTF. In DNA, the CDR3 is TGTGCCAGCAGTTGGCAGGCGAGCTCTGGGGCCAACGTCCTGACTTTC.

This clonotype was counted between two and nine times. The rearrangement uses TRBV28 and TRBJ1-5; D ambiguous. CDR1 MDHEN and CDR2 SYDVKM come from the germline V gene. The CDR3 runs 14 residues. Trimming pared 7 bases from V and 0 bases from J, leaving 10 bases between. In DNA, the CDR3 is TGTGCCAGCACTGGGGATTATAGCAATCAGCCCCAGCATTTT. Amino acids: CASTGDYSNQPQHF.

The V gene is TRBV6-1, the J gene TRBJ2-7, with D tentatively TRBD1 (5 bases). The V gene lost 3 bases and the J gene lost 10 bases, with 10 bases spanning the gap. Germline V gene sequence: CDR1 MNHNS, CDR2 SASEGT. There are 11 residues in the CDR3. The CDR3 loop reads CASSDRRTQYF. Here the CDR3 DNA reads TGTGCCAGCAGTGACCGTAGGACACAGTACTTC.

The chain is built from TRBV20-1 and TRBJ1-4; TRBD1 matches at 7 bases. Germline CDR1 and CDR2: DFQATT and SNEGSKA (reference sequence). This CDR3 spans 13 amino acids. V was pared by 5 bases and J by 6 bases, with 6 bases of the junction left unmatched. The CDR3 DNA is TGCAGTGCTCTGACAGGGAAGGATGAAAAACTGTTTTTT. It encodes CSALTGKDEKLFF.

The CDR3 region is CASRRGPSWGTQYF. Here the CDR3 DNA reads TGTGCCAGCAGGAGAGGGCCCTCCTGGGGGACCCAGTACTTC. V gene TRBV2 combines with J gene TRBJ2-5; maybe TRBD2 (5 bases). This CDR3 has 14 amino acids. V dropped 6 bases and J dropped 7 bases, with 18 bases sitting between them. Per germline, CDR1 SNHLY and CDR2 FYNNEI.

This clonotype was counted a few times. Possible read error: a much larger clone is one base away. The chain joins TRBV28 to TRBJ2-7, with TRBD1 matching 9 bases. Germline CDR1 reads MDHEN; CDR2 reads SYDVKM. After removal of 4 bases from V and 4 bases from J, the junction contained 11 bases not matched to a gene. The CDR3 loop spans 16 amino acids. The CDR3 loop reads CASSSWTGVARYEQYF. DNA for the CDR3: TGTGCCAGCAGTTCCTGGACAGGGGTCGCTCGGTACGAGCAGTACTTC.

The chain recombines TRBV7-2 with TRBJ2-3; 8 bases agree with TRBD1. CDR3 length: 14 residues. Per the germline V gene, CDR1 is SGHTA and CDR2 is FQGNSA. Trimming took 6 bases from V and 5 from J; bases not matched to a gene: 7. CDR3 sequence (DNA): TGTGCCAGCAGATCAACAGGGGGTAAAGATACGCAGTATTTT. It translates to CASRSTGGKDTQYF.

This clonotype has more than one count but fewer than ten. The V call is TRBV3-1, the J call TRBJ2-1; D not resolved. V was cut by 6 bases and J by 6 bases, with 12 bases left in between. The CDR3 is 13 residues long. Germline V gives CDR1 LGHDT, CDR2 YNNKEL (reference sequence). The CDR3 region has the DNA TGTGCCAGCAGACTCGGTGGGGTCAATGAGCAGTTCTTC. Translation: CASRLGGVNEQFF.

The chain has TRBV11-2 and TRBJ2-1; TRBD1 aligns across 11 bases. The CDR3 totals 15 residues. Germline V gene data show CDR1 as SGHAT and CDR2 as FQNNGV. V shed 5 bases and J 6 bases; nucleotides not matched to a gene: 6. The DNA for the CDR3 is TGTGCCAGCAGCCTCGGACAGGGGGCCGCCAATGAGCAGTTCTTC. It encodes CASSLGQGAANEQFF.

In nucleotides, the CDR3 is TGCGCCAGCAGCTGGACAGGACAGAGTAATGAAAAACTGTTTTTT. This encodes CASSWTGQSNEKLFF. The chain employs TRBV5-1 and TRBJ1-4, with 7 positions matching TRBD1. Per the germline V gene, CDR1 is SGHRS and CDR2 is YFSETQ. This CDR3 has 15 residues. The J segment lost 4 bases and the V segment lost 3 bases, leaving 6 bases of the junction unmatched.

The chain combines TRBV5-1 with TRBJ2-3, with 13 nucleotides matching TRBD2. Losses at the gene ends were 4 bases for V and 1 base for J; bases not matched to a gene: 6. The CDR3 covers 17 residues. Germline V gene data show CDR1 as SGHRS and CDR2 as YFSETQ. This CDR3 reads CASSIGTSGNRTDTQYF. The DNA of the CDR3 is TGCGCCAGCAGCATAGGGACTAGCGGGAACCGCACAGATACGCAGTATTTT.

Note on this clonotype: The junction does not match germline at one end; this may be a read error. V usage is TRBV12-3 or TRBV12-4 and J usage is TRBJ2-4; D gene uncertain. This CDR3 is 13 amino acids long. DNA for the CDR3: TGTGTCAGCAGCTCGGTAGCCAAAAACATTCAGTACTTC. Its translation: CVSSSVAKNIQYF.

Only a few counts were recorded for this clonotype. The gene calls are TRBV12-3 or TRBV12-4 and TRBJ2-3; TRBD1 is a possible D gene (6 bases). The CDR3 sequence is 14 residues long. The V end lost 5 bases, the J end lost 5 bases, and 14 bases lay between the germline ends. CDR3 residues: CASSKRQAGDTQYF. CDR3 in DNA: TGTGCCAGCAGTAAAAGACAGGCCGGAGATACGCAGTATTTT.

The table lists this clonotype with a few counts. The V call is TRBV20-1, the J call TRBJ1-2; TRBD1 agrees at 10 bases. V was clipped by 0 bases and J by 2 bases; unmatched bases: 6. The CDR3 sequence is 16 residues long. The germline gives CDR1 DFQATT, CDR2 SNEGSKA (reference sequence). The CDR3, as DNA: TGCAGTGCTAGAGATCCCGGACAGGGGGTCAACTATGGCTACACCTTC. This gives the protein CSARDPGQGVNYGYTF.

The genes are TRBV6-1 and TRBJ1-5; D might be TRBD1 (5 bases). Trimming removed 6 bases from V and 5 bases from J, with 14 bases in between. This CDR3 has 14 amino acids. CDR1 and CDR2 (germline): MNHNS, SASEGT. The chain's CDR3 is CASRGGTVDQPQHF. Here the CDR3 DNA reads TGTGCCAGCAGGGGTGGGACCGTCGATCAGCCCCAGCATTTT.

V and J are TRBV3-1 and TRBJ1-1, with unresolved D. V lost 1 base to trimming and J lost 1 base, with 16 bases between them. This CDR3 is 17 amino acids long. CDR1 is LGHDT, CDR2 YNNKEL, per germline (reference sequence). CDR3 amino acids: CASSQAAGGLGNTEAFF. The CDR3 nucleotides are TGTGCCAGCAGCCAAGCGGCCGGAGGGCTGGGGAACACTGAAGCTTTCTTT. Full variable domain (rest looked up from reference TRBV3-1 and TRBJ1-1): DTAVSQTPKYLVTQMGNDKSIKCEQNLGHDTMYWYKQDSKKFLKIMFSYNNKELIINETVPNRFSPKSPDKAHLNLHINSLELGDSAVYFCASSQAAGGLGNTEAFFGQGTRLTVV.